This T cell receptor (beta chain) emerged from a study of pediatric ulcerative colitis. At colonoscopy, a blood sample was also collected. V lost 6 bases to trimming and J lost 4 bases, with 13 bases between them. There are 14 residues in the CDR3. Germline CDR1 and CDR2: MNHEY and SMNVEV (reference sequence). Clones were sequenced by immunoSEQ multiplex PCR, and TCRdb holds only the in-frame ones, with some missing. The sample includes around 64,000 clones, 86% of them seen just once. Sequencing was done on a sample of blood. The chain uses TRBV27 and TRBJ2-1; possible D gene TRBD2, 7 bases. The TCR sequence derives from a boy between 10 and 17 years old with severe ulcerative colitis. The CDR3 here is CASRRERGYNEQFF. The CDR3 DNA reads as TGTGCCAGCAGGCGGGAGAGGGGGTACAATGAGCAGTTCTTC.